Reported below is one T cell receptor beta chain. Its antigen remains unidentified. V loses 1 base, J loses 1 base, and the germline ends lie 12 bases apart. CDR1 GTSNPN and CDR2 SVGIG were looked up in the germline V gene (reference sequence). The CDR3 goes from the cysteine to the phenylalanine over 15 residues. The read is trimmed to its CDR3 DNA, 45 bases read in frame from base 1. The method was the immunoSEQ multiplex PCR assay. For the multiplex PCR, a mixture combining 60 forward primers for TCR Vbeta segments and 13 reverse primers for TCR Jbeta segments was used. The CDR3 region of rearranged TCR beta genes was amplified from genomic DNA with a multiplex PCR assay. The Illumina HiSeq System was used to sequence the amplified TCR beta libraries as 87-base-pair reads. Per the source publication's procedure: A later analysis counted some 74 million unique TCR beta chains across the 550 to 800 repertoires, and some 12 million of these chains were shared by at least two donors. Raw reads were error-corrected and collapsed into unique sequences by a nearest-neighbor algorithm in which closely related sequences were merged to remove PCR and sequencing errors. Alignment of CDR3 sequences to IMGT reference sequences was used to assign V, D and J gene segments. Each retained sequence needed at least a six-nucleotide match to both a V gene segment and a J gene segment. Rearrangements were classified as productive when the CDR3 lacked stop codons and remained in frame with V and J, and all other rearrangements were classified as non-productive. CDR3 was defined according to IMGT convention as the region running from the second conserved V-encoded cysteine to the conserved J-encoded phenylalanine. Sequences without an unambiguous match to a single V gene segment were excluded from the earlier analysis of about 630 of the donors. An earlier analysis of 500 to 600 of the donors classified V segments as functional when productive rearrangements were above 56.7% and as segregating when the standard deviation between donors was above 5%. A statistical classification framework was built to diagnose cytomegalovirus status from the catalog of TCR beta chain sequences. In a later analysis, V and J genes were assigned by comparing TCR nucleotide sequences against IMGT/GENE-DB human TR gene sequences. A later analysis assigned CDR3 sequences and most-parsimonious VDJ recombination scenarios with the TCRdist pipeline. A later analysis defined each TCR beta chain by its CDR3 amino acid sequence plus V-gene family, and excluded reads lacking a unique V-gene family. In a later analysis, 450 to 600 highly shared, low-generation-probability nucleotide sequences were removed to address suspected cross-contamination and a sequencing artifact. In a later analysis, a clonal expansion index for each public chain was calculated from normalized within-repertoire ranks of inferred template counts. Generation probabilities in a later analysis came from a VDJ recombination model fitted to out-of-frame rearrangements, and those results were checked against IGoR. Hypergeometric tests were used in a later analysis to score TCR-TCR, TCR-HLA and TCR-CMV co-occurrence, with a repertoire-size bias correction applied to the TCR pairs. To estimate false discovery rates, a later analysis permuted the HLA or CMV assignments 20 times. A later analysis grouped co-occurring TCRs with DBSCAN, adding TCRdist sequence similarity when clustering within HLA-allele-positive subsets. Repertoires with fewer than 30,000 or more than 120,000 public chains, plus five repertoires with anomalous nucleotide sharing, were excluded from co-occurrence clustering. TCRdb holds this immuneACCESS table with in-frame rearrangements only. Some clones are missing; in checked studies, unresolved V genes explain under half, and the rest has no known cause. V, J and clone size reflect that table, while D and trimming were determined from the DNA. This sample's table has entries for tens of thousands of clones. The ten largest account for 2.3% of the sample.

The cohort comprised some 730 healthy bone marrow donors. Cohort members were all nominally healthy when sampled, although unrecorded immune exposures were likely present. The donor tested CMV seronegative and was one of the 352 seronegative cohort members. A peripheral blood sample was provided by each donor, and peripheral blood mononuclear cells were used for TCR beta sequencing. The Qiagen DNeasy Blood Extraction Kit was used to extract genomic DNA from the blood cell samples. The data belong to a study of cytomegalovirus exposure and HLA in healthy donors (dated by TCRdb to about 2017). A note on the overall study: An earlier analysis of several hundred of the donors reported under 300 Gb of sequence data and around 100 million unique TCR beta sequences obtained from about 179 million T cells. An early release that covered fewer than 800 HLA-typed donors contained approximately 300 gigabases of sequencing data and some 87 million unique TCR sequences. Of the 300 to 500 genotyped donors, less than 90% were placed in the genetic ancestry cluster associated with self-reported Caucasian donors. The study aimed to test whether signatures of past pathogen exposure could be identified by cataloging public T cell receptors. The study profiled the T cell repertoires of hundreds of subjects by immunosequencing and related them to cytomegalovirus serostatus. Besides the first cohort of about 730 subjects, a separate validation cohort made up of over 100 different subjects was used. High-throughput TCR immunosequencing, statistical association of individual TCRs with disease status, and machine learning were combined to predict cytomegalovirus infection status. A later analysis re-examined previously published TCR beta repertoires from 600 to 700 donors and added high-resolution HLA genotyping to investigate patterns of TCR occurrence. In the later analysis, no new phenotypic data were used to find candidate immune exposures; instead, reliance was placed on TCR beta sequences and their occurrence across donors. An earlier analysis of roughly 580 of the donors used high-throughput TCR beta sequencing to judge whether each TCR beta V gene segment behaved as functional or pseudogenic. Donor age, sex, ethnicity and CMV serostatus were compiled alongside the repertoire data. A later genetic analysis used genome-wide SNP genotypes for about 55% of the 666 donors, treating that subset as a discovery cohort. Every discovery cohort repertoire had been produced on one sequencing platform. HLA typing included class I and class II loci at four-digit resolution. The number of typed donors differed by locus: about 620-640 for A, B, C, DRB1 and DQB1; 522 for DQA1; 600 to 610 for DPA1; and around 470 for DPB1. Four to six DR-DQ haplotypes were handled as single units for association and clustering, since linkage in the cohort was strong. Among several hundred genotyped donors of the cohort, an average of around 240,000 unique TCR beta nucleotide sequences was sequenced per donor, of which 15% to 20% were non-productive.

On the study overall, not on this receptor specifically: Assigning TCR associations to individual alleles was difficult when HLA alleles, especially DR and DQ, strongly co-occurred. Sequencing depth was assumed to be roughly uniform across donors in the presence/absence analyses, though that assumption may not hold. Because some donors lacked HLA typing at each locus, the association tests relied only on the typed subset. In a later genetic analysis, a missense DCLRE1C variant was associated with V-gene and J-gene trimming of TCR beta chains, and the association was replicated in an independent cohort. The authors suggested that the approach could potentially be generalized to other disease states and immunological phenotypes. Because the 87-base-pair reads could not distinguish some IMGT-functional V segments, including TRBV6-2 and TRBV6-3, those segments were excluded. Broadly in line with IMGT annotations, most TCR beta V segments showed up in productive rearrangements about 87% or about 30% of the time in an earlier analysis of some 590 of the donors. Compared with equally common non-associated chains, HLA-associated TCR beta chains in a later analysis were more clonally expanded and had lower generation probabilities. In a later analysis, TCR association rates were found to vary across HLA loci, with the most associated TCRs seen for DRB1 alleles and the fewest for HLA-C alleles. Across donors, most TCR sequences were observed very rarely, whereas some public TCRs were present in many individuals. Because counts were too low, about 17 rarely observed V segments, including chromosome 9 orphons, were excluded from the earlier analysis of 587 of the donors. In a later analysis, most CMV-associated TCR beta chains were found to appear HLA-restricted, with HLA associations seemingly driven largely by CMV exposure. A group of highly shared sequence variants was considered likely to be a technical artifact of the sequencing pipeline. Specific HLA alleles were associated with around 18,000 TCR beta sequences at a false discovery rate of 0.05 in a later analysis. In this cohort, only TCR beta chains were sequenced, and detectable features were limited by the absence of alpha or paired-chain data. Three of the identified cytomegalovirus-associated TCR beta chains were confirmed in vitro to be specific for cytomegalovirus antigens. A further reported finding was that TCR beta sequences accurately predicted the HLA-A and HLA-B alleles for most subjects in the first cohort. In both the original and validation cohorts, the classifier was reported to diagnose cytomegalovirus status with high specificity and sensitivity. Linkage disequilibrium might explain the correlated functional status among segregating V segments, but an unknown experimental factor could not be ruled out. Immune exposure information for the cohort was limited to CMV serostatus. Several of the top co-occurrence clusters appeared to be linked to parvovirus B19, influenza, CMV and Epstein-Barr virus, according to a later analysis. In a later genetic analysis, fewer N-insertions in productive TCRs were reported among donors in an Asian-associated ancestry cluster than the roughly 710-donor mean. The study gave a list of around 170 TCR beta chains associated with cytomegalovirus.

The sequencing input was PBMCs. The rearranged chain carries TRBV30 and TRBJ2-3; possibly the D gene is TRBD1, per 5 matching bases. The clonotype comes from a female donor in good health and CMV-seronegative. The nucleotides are TGTGCCTGGAGTGAGGGGCCCAAGGGCACAGATACGCAGTATTTT. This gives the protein CAWSEGPKGTDTQYF.